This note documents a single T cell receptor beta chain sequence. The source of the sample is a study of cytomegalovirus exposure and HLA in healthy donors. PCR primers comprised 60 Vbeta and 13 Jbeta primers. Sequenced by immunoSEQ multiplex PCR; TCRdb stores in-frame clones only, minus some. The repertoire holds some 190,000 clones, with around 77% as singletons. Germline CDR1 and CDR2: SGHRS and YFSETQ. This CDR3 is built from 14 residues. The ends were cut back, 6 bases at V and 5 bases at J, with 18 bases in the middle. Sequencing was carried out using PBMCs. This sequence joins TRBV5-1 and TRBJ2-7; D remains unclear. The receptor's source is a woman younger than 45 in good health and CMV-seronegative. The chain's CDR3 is CASNPWQDGNEQYF. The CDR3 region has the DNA TGCGCCAGCAACCCCTGGCAGGATGGTAACGAGCAGTACTTC.